The rows below give T cell receptor beta chains drawn from one sample of a study of T cell responses to AZD1222 COVID-19 vaccine. This table comes from immunoSEQ multiplex PCR, and its TCRdb copy is limited to in-frame clones, with some not included. The sample has about 100,000 clones, around nine tenths seen once. Material: peripheral blood, obtained on day 0 of AZD1222 vaccination. These receptors were obtained from an adult in good health. Each CDR3 is given with its conserved first and last residue. The D gene is left open where the match is weak. Clone size, where shown, is once, few, many, or a class for clones that have expanded.

TRBJ1-1 | . | TRBV3-1/TRBV3-2 | . | TGTGCCAGCAGCCAAGAGTCGGGGATACCTGAAGCTTTCTTT | CASSQESGIPEAFF
TRBJ2-2 | TRBD1 | TRBV5-4 | . | TGTGCCAGCAGCTTGGGCCGGGACAGGGCGAACACCGGGGAGCTGTTTTTT | CASSLGRDRANTGELFF
TRBJ1-1 | . | TRBV10-3 | . | TGTGCCATCAGTGCTGCTATGAACACTGAAGCTTTCTTT | CAISAAMNTEAFF
TRBJ2-7 | TRBD2 | TRBV5-1 | . | TGCGCCAGCAGCCCTAGACTAGCGGGAAAATGGGAGCAGTACTTC | CASSPRLAGKWEQYF
TRBJ2-5 | . | TRBV5-1 | . | TGCGCCAGCAGCAGACTGGAGGTCCAAGAGACCCAGTACTTC | CASSRLEVQETQYF
TRBJ2-7 | . | TRBV6-2/TRBV6-3 | . | TGTGCCAGCAGTTACGGACCGGGGCTAAGCTCCTACGAGCAGTACTTC | CASSYGPGLSSYEQYF
TRBJ1-1 | . | TRBV16 | . | TGTGCCAGCAGCCGCGAAATGGGGTTTGAGGTGGACACTGAAGCTTTCTTT | CASSREMGFEVDTEAFF
TRBJ2-1 | . | TRBV10-1 | . | TGCGCCAGCAGTAAAACGATTGGGGGCGCCGACAATGAGCAGTTCTTC | CASSKTIGGADNEQFF
TRBJ2-7 | TRBD1 | TRBV9 | . | TGTGCCAGCAGCCGGGGACAGGCAATCTACGAGCAGTACTTC | CASSRGQAIYEQYF
TRBJ2-2 | TRBD1 | TRBV3-1/TRBV3-2 | . | TGTGCCAGCAGCCGAACAGGGGGCTCGTTTGCCGGGGAGCTGTTTTTT | CASSRTGGSFAGELFF
TRBJ1-1 | . | TRBV7-2 | . | TGTGCCAGCAGCCCGGGACGGCAGAACACTGAAGCTTTCTTT | CASSPGRQNTEAFF
TRBJ1-5 | TRBD1 | TRBV7-2 | few | TGTGCCAGCAGCCCCACAGGGGGCGAGCAGCCCCAGCATTTT | CASSPTGGEQPQHF
TRBJ1-4 | . | TRBV5-1 | . | TGCGCCAGCAGCTTGCACTCTGCAACTAATGAAAAACTGTTTTTT | CASSLHSATNEKLFF
TRBJ2-3 | TRBD2 | TRBV4-2 | medium-sized | TGTGCCAGCAGCCAAGATAGCGGGGGGCCAGATACGCAGTATTTT | CASSQDSGGPDTQYF